This record covers a single T cell receptor (beta chain). This sample stems from a study of blood T cells in healthy people across ages. Together with a sample-barcoded 5' primer, a J-beta primer mix was included in a second PCR lasting about 7 to 11 cycles. TCRdb passed the 5' RACE reads through MiXCR, listing each CDR3 protein once. The table has some 710,000 distinct CDR3 sequences, about 47% seen once; the top ten hold less than 20%. This CDR3 contains 17 residues. The junction had 7 bases not matched to a gene; V was cut back by 0 bases and J by 6 bases. The chain couples TRBV12-3 or TRBV12-4 to TRBJ2-1; the match to TRBD2 covers 11 bases. This TCR was recovered from an elderly man in good health. The sample taken for sequencing was blood. CDR3 sequence (DNA): TGTGCCAGCAGTTTAGCTAGCGGGGGGGCCAGTCTCAATGAGCAGTTCTTC. This translates into CASSLASGGASLNEQFF.